This T cell receptor beta chain was obtained from a study of PD-L1 blockade in urothelial cancer. Whole-study results and caveats: Enhanced expansion of tumor-associated blood clones at 3 weeks characterized durable-benefit patients. Better survival was predicted when blood TCR clonality before treatment fell below the median.

The data were produced by immunoSEQ multiplex PCR, yet TCRdb's version contains in-frame clones alone and is incomplete. This table has some 80,000 clones, around 87% appearing once. Turning to this clone: Its antigen is undetermined.

V was trimmed by 0 bases and J by 3 bases, leaving 19 bases between them. The CDR3 is 18 residues long. Germline loops: CDR1 LGHNA, CDR2 YNFKEQ. Sequencing was performed on PBMCs, taken around atezolizumab (anti-PD-L1) treatment. The V call is TRBV4-2, the J call TRBJ2-3, with a tentative D call TRBD1 (5 bases). The sequence came from a woman in her seventies with urothelial cancer. This chain's CDR3 is CASSQDPAGSFVTDTQYF. The CDR3 region has the DNA TGTGCCAGCAGCCAAGATCCCGCAGGGTCTTTCGTAACAGATACGCAGTATTTT.